One and the same sample provided the 10 T cell receptor beta chains below, sequenced in a study of cytomegalovirus exposure and HLA in healthy donors. Amplification used 60 Vbeta primers and 13 Jbeta primers. Sequencing used immunoSEQ multiplex PCR; TCRdb keeps in-frame clones, though not all of them. Of 200,000 to 250,000 clones detected, roughly 70% appear once; the ten largest clones hold approximately 1.9%. Source material: PBMCs. These receptors were collected from a woman under 40 in good health and CMV-seronegative.

V is TRBV4-2 and J is TRBJ1-3, with D possibly being TRBD1 (5 bases). Germline values: CDR1 LGHNA, CDR2 YNFKEQ. The length of the CDR3 is 20 residues. V shed 3 bases and J shed 0 bases, with 24 bases lying between them. As DNA, the CDR3 is TGTGCCAGCAGCCAGGACTACGACAGACCAGGCCCCCTCTCTGGAAACACCATATATTTT. As protein: CASSQDYDRPGPLSGNTIYF.

The V gene is TRBV2, the J gene TRBJ2-2, with 8 bases lining up with TRBD2. The junction had 8 bases not matched to a gene; V was cut back by 5 bases and J by 3 bases. Germline V lookup: CDR1 SNHLY, CDR2 FYNNEI. CDR3 length: 16 amino acids. The CDR3 loop reads CASSLIAGRDTGELFF. In DNA form, the CDR3 reads TGTGCCAGCAGTCTTATAGCGGGACGGGACACCGGGGAGCTGTTTTTT. The full variable domain, in which reference TRBV2 and TRBJ2-2 provide the parts outside the CDR3, is EPEVTQTPSHQVTQMGQEVILRCVPISNHLYFYWYRQILGQKVEFLVSFYNNEISEKSEIFDDQFSVERPDGSNFTLKIRSTKLEDSAMYFCASSLIAGRDTGELFFGEGSRLTVL.

The rearrangement links TRBV30 to TRBJ2-2, with a possible D match to TRBD1 (7 bases). Germline loops: CDR1 GTSNPN, CDR2 SVGIG (reference sequence). This CDR3 has 15 residues. Between the trimmed V and J ends, which lost 5 bases and 1 base, there was a span of 14 bases. The CDR3 is CAWGGNRGNTGELFF. The CDR3 DNA reads TGTGCCTGGGGGGGGAACAGGGGGAACACCGGGGAGCTGTTTTTT.

The V and J genes are TRBV20-1 and TRBJ1-1; D is possibly TRBD1 (5 bases). Germline V CDR1 and CDR2: DFQATT, SNEGSKA (reference sequence). Trimming shortened V by 6 bases and J by 11 bases, and 16 bases separated the two germline ends. This CDR3 is built from 11 residues. The chain's CDR3 is CSASHQAGAFF. The CDR3, as DNA: TGCAGTGCGAGTCACCAGGCAGGGGCTTTCTTT.

A few counts support this clone. The rearrangement joins TRBV19 to TRBJ1-5; D perhaps matches TRBD1 (6 bases). V was shortened by 6 bases and J by 1 base, with 13 bases between the two germline ends. The CDR3 is 15 amino acids. Germline loops: CDR1 LNHDA, CDR2 SQIVND (reference sequence). DNA for the CDR3: TGTGCCAGTAGACAGGGCCTAGCCAGCAATCAGCCCCAGCATTTT. Encoded protein: CASRQGLASNQPQHF. Looking up the rest from reference TRBV19 and TRBJ1-5 gives the full variable domain: DGGITQSPKYLFRKEGQNVTLSCEQNLNHDAMYWYRQDPGQGLRLIYYSQIVNDFQKGDIAEGYSVSREKKESFPLTVTSAQKNPTAFYLCASRQGLASNQPQHFGDGTRLSIL.

The gene calls are TRBV11-2 and TRBJ2-5; D is possibly TRBD2 (6 bases). This CDR3 has 15 amino acids. The germline V gene encodes CDR1 SGHAT and CDR2 FQNNGV. Trimming stripped 2 bases from V and 5 bases from J, with 15 bases between. CDR3 nucleotide sequence: TGTGCCAGCAGCTTATGGCATGGAGGGGAGGAGACCCAGTACTTC. Amino acids: CASSLWHGGEETQYF.

The V call is TRBV7-3, the J call TRBJ2-5; a weak D match, TRBD2 (6 bases). Per the germline V gene, CDR1 is SGHTA and CDR2 is FQGTGA. The V gene lost 3 bases and the J gene lost 5 bases, with 19 bases spanning the gap. CDR3 length equals 16 residues. The CDR3 region has the DNA TGTGCCAGCAGCTTTACCGGGACTCAGCCGGCCGAGACCCAGTACTTC. The encoded protein is CASSFTGTQPAETQYF. Full variable domain (missing parts from reference TRBV7-3 and TRBJ2-5): GAGVSQTPSNKVTEKGKYVELRCDPISGHTALYWYRQSLGQGPEFLIYFQGTGAADDSGLPNDRFFAVRPEGSVSTLKIQRTERGDSAVYLCASSFTGTQPAETQYFGPGTRLLVL.

V usage is TRBV5-5 and J usage is TRBJ2-7; D call uncertain. From germline, CDR1 is SGHKS and CDR2 YYEKEE (reference sequence). Trimming left V 4 bases short and J 4 bases short, with 12 bases between. The CDR3 extends over 13 amino acids. This CDR3 reads CASSTAPGYEQYF. The CDR3 nucleotides read TGTGCCAGCAGCACTGCCCCTGGTTACGAGCAGTACTTC.

This chain uses TRBV2 with TRBJ1-1; D remains unclear. The V gene's germline CDR1 is SNHLY and CDR2 FYNNEI. This CDR3 region has 13 residues. V was cut by 7 bases and J by 1 base, with 10 bases left in between. The CDR3 bases are TGTGCCAGCACTGGTAGCCAGAACACTGAAGCTTTCTTT. Its protein product is CASTGSQNTEAFF.

This clone was detected a few times. The chain's CDR3 is CASSLQGAGELFF. The CDR3 DNA reads TGTGCCAGCAGCTTACAGGGCGCCGGGGAGCTGTTTTTT. This chain joins TRBV5-6 and TRBJ2-2, with a tentative D call TRBD1 (6 bases). Germline-derived CDR1 and CDR2 are SGHDT and YYEEEE. This CDR3 contains 13 residues. Trimming removed 2 bases at V and 6 bases at J, with 8 bases between.